Listed below are T cell receptor beta chains from one sample, sequenced in a study of monozygotic twins with inflammatory bowel disease. Each CDR3 protein gets one entry in TCRdb, which reprocessed the 5' RACE reads and gives no DNA. This specimen shows more than 300,000 distinct CDR3 sequences; the ten leading clones hold approximately 2.8%. The sequenced material came from blood. The origin of the receptors is a human donor with ulcerative colitis or Crohn's disease, or a healthy co-twin of an affected twin (not recorded which). The CDR3 runs from the conserved cysteine through the conserved F or W.

V: TRBV19
J: TRBJ2-1
CDR3: CASKLGDRVMTNEQFF

V: TRBV20-1
J: TRBJ1-1
CDR3: CSARDPGGMNTEAFF

V: TRBV20-1
J: TRBJ2-5
CDR3: CSARDWGPGQETQYF

V: TRBV6-5
J: TRBJ1-1
CDR3: CASEGTGTEAFF

V: TRBV9
J: TRBJ2-2
CDR3: CASSVAVRVTGELFF

V: TRBV27
J: TRBJ1-6
CDR3: CASSLQLYSPLHF

V: TRBV20-1
J: TRBJ1-5
CDR3: CSASPNIDRGNQPQHF

V: TRBV7-2
J: TRBJ2-4
CDR3: CASSQLLGAKNIQYF

V: TRBV28
J: TRBJ1-1
CDR3: CASSSPTGKWLGRTEAFF

V: TRBV5-1
J: TRBJ1-2
CDR3: CASSLQGQGTNYGYTF

V: TRBV2
J: TRBJ1-1
CDR3: CASSGEGHTEAFF

V: TRBV28
J: TRBJ2-7
CDR3: CASSTAGNERYF

V: TRBV12-3/TRBV12-4
J: TRBJ1-1
CDR3: CASNRGGDASRSAFF

V: TRBV5-1
J: TRBJ1-5
CDR3: CASSLGDSANSNQPQHF

V: TRBV7-2
J: TRBJ2-1
CDR3: CASSLAGLGYNEQFF

V: TRBV5-5
J: TRBJ2-7
CDR3: CASSQYTGEHYEQYF

V: TRBV5-1
J: TRBJ1-1
CDR3: CASSLVGSMNTEAFF